This T cell receptor (beta chain) is from a study of blood T cell repertoires in COVID-19. About the research overall: Specimens from acute and convalescent COVID-19 originated in the United States, Italy and Spain.

The germline CDR1 and CDR2 sequences are MDHEN and SYDVKM. The CDR3 has 16 residues. V gave up 3 bases and J gave up 8 bases, with 22 bases separating them. Here immunoSEQ multiplex PCR was the method, and the copy in TCRdb shows in-frame clones only, minus some. The table has more than 250,000 clones, 87% seen once. Sequences were obtained from peripheral blood. The origin of this receptor is a man aged 50 to 59 with active or convalescent COVID-19. The V gene is TRBV28, the J gene TRBJ1-2; D perhaps matches TRBD1 (6 bases). The CDR3 coding sequence is TGTGCCAGCAGTTTGACAGGTTCCGCTTTATCTCAGGGCTACACCTTC. It specifies CASSLTGSALSQGYTF.